The rows below give T cell receptor beta chains drawn from one sample of a study of beta chain features in type 1 diabetes. Libraries were prepared by immunoSEQ multiplex PCR; TCRdb keeps only in-frame clonotypes and omits some of them. Among 95,000 to 110,000 clones listed, roughly 28% were seen once. The sample was central memory CD4+ T cells from blood. These receptors came from a woman between 18 and 29 years old with type 1 diabetes. Both conserved end residues are part of each CDR3. The D gene is left open where the match is weak. The listing skips clone size in some rows; elsewhere it reads once, few, many or a size class.

V	J	size	D	CDR3	DNA
TRBV12-5	TRBJ2-2	once	TRBD2	CASMRGGGTTTGELFF	TGTGCTAGTATGCGGGGGGGCGGCACTACAACCGGGGAGCTGTTTTTT
TRBV5-1	TRBJ1-2	few	-	CASSLAGEGGYTF	TGCGCCAGCAGCTTGGCAGGGGAAGGCGGCTACACCTTC
TRBV7-9	TRBJ2-1	few	-	CASSPGGTHNEQFF	TGTGCCAGCAGCCCAGGAGGGACTCACAATGAGCAGTTCTTC
TRBV7-3	TRBJ2-3	-	TRBD2	CASSRGWEGSTDTQYF	TGTGCCAGCAGCAGAGGTTGGGAGGGATCCACAGATACGCAGTATTTT
TRBV28	TRBJ1-5	few	-	CASRRDQPQHF	TGTGCCAGCAGGAGGGATCAGCCCCAGCATTTT
TRBV27	TRBJ2-4	few	TRBD2	CASRRTSENIQYF	TGTGCCAGCAGACGGACTAGCGAGAACATTCAGTACTTC
TRBV11-2	TRBJ1-3	-	-	CASRVPSVSGNTIYF	TGTGCCAGCCGAGTCCCCTCCGTCTCTGGAAACACCATATATTTT
TRBV14	TRBJ1-4	few	-	CASSLSRGMEKLFF	TGTGCCAGCAGCCTGAGTCGCGGGATGGAAAAACTGTTTTTT
TRBV29-1	TRBJ2-3	few	TRBD1	CSVEGLGGRGRPDTQYF	TGCAGCGTTGAGGGATTAGGGGGCAGGGGGCGCCCGGATACGCAGTATTTT
TRBV25-1	TRBJ2-2	few	-	CASSEYRGGMNTGELFF	TGTGCCAGCAGTGAATACCGTGGAGGAATGAACACCGGGGAGCTGTTTTTT
TRBV7-3	TRBJ2-6	-	-	CASSLGQGNSGANVLTF	TGTGCCAGCAGCTTAGGTCAGGGCAACTCTGGGGCCAACGTCCTGACTTTC
TRBV5-1	TRBJ1-4	-	-	CASSKLGGTAEVDELFF	TGCGCCAGCAGCAAGTTGGGGGGGACGGCGGAAGTGGATGAACTGTTTTTT
TRBV6-1	TRBJ2-7	-	TRBD1	CASSEFAQGLRSGGTYEQYF	TGTGCCAGCAGTGAATTTGCTCAGGGTTTGAGGTCAGGGGGAACCTACGAGCAGTACTTC
TRBV27	TRBJ1-5	-	-	CASRQGIIGNQPQHF	TGTGCCAGCAGGCAGGGGATTATAGGCAATCAGCCCCAGCATTTT
TRBV2	TRBJ1-2	-	TRBD1	CASSPQGVYGYTF	TGTGCCAGCAGTCCTCAGGGGGTCTATGGCTACACCTTC
TRBV7-2	TRBJ1-1	few	-	CASSLRRVNTEAFF	TGTGCCAGCAGCTTAAGGAGGGTGAACACTGAAGCTTTCTTT
TRBV10-2	TRBJ2-1	-	TRBD2	CATKREVYNEQFF	TGCGCCACAAAGCGGGAGGTCTACAATGAGCAGTTCTTC
TRBV7-2	TRBJ2-3	-	TRBD2	CASSRVGTSGTDTQYF	TGTGCCAGCAGCCGTGTTGGTACTAGCGGCACAGATACGCAGTATTTT
TRBV15	TRBJ2-5	few	TRBD2	CATSRDRGSGAETQYF	TGTGCCACCAGCAGAGATCGCGGTAGCGGGGCTGAGACCCAGTACTTC
TRBV29-1	TRBJ1-2	-	-	CSVEELTGTHGYTF	TGCAGCGTTGAAGAGTTGACAGGCACTCATGGCTACACCTTC
TRBV28	TRBJ1-1	few	-	CASSSGAYTEAFF	TGTGCCAGCAGTTCCGGAGCCTACACTGAAGCTTTCTTT
TRBV4-3	TRBJ1-2	few	-	CASSQGVGVYGYTF	TGCGCCAGCAGCCAAGGAGTCGGGGTCTATGGCTACACCTTC
TRBV9	TRBJ2-1	-	TRBD2	CASSVEREDNEQFF	TGTGCCAGCAGCGTAGAGCGGGAGGACAATGAGCAGTTCTTC
TRBV15	TRBJ1-1	-	-	CATSRDRSRRNTEAFF	TGTGCCACCAGCAGAGATAGGTCTAGGAGGAACACTGAAGCTTTCTTT
TRBV2	TRBJ1-1	few	-	CASSTDMNTEAFF	TGTGCCAGCAGTACTGATATGAACACTGAAGCTTTCTTT
TRBV28	TRBJ2-3	-	-	CASSFWGPGTDTQYF	TGTGCCAGCAGTTTTTGGGGGCCGGGCACAGATACGCAGTATTTT
TRBV7-2	TRBJ2-3	few	-	CASSLAATDTQYF	TGTGCCAGCAGCTTAGCAGCCACAGATACGCAGTATTTT
TRBV11-1	TRBJ2-5	-	-	CASSLGGGYQETQYF	TGTGCCAGCAGCTTAGGTGGGGGCTACCAAGAGACCCAGTACTTC
TRBV5-4	TRBJ2-2	few	TRBD1	CASSSKTGYTGELFF	TGTGCCAGCAGCTCAAAGACAGGGTACACCGGGGAGCTGTTTTTT
TRBV19	TRBJ2-3	-	TRBD2	CASSAGGDRDTQYF	TGTGCCAGCTCCGCTGGGGGGGATAGAGATACGCAGTATTTT
TRBV5-4	TRBJ1-1	-	-	CASSLIDIPEAFF	TGTGCCAGCAGCTTAATAGATATACCTGAAGCTTTCTTT
TRBV10-3	TRBJ2-1	-	TRBD2	CAISEQASGSNEQFF	TGTGCCATCAGTGAGCAGGCTAGCGGGAGCAATGAGCAGTTCTTC
TRBV29-1	TRBJ1-1	-	-	CSARRGGRNTEAFF	TGCAGCGCCCGCCGGGGAGGGAGGAACACTGAAGCTTTCTTT
TRBV6-6	TRBJ1-1	few	-	CASSYQTPNTEAFF	TGTGCCAGCAGTTACCAGACACCGAACACTGAAGCTTTCTTT
TRBV30	TRBJ1-1	many	TRBD1	CAWSEPGQGEQAFF	TGTGCCTGGAGTGAACCGGGACAGGGGGAACAAGCTTTCTTT
TRBV5-8	TRBJ2-1	-	-	CASSLVLGGNQFF	TGTGCCAGCAGCTTGGTCCTGGGAGGAAACCAGTTCTTC
TRBV9	TRBJ2-7	few	TRBD2	CASSAGLEVSYEQYF	TGTGCCAGCAGCGCTGGACTAGAAGTCTCCTACGAGCAGTACTTC
TRBV5-4	TRBJ1-1	few	-	CASSRGNTEAFF	TGTGCCAGCAGTCGAGGGAACACTGAAGCTTTCTTT
TRBV30	TRBJ1-2	few	-	CAWYGAQGKSYGYTF	TGTGCCTGGTACGGGGCACAGGGAAAGAGCTATGGCTACACCTTC
TRBV19	TRBJ1-1	-	-	CASREVTWETEAFF	TGTGCCAGTAGGGAGGTCACATGGGAAACTGAAGCTTTCTTT
TRBV20-1	TRBJ2-3	few	-	CSAPVTDTQYF	TGCAGTGCCCCGGTGACAGATACGCAGTATTTT
TRBV28	TRBJ1-2	-	-	CASSSQGWGYTF	TGTGCCAGCAGCTCACAGGGTTGGGGCTACACCTTC
TRBV18	TRBJ2-6	-	-	CASSPPGINVLTF	TGTGCCAGCTCACCCCCGGGGATCAACGTCCTGACTTTC
TRBV28	TRBJ2-1	-	-	CASSSQVDEQFF	TGTGCCAGCAGTTCGCAGGTGGATGAGCAGTTCTTC
TRBV7-2	TRBJ1-5	many	-	CASRETNSNQPQHF	TGTGCCAGCCGGGAGACGAATTCCAATCAGCCCCAGCATTTT
TRBV7-4	TRBJ1-5	-	-	CAIGGQPQHF	TGTGCGATCGGAGGTCAGCCCCAGCATTTT
TRBV29-1	TRBJ2-2	few	-	CSVQGGLTTGELFF	TGCAGCGTCCAGGGGGGACTTACGACCGGGGAGCTGTTTTTT
TRBV7-2	TRBJ2-1	few	-	CASSNRDTGFF	TGTGCCAGCAGCAACCGGGACACAGGGTTCTTC
TRBV2	TRBJ1-5	few	TRBD1	CASSPDRNQPQHF	TGTGCCAGCAGTCCGGACAGGAATCAGCCCCAGCATTTT
TRBV7-2	TRBJ1-2	-	-	CASSLDSTFYGYTF	TGTGCCAGCAGCTTAGACAGTACCTTCTATGGCTACACCTTC
TRBV30	TRBJ1-5	-	-	CAWSSLTGPNQPQHF	TGTGCCTGGAGTTCCCTGACAGGCCCCAATCAGCCCCAGCATTTT
TRBV29-1	TRBJ1-4	-	TRBD1	CSVFDRVLGKLFF	TGCAGCGTTTTCGACAGGGTCTTGGGAAAACTGTTTTTT
TRBV11-2	TRBJ2-4	-	-	CASSFNYRVIAKNIQYF	TGTGCCAGCAGCTTTAATTACAGAGTCATAGCCAAAAACATTCAGTACTTC
TRBV14	TRBJ2-3	few	-	CASTQREPTDTQYF	TGTGCCAGCACGCAAAGAGAGCCCACAGATACGCAGTATTTT
TRBV5-8	TRBJ2-1	-	-	CASSLYNEQFF	TGTGCCAGTTCCCTGTACAATGAGCAGTTCTTC
TRBV21-1	TRBJ2-1	-	-	CASTRTSGYNEQFF	TGTGCCAGCACTAGGACTAGCGGCTACAATGAGCAGTTCTTC
TRBV7-2	TRBJ2-5	-	TRBD2	CASSFYGRGETQYF	TGTGCCAGCAGCTTCTACGGGAGGGGAGAGACCCAGTACTTC
TRBV5-1	TRBJ1-1	-	TRBD1	CASSRRSQGADTEAFF	TGCGCCAGCAGCCGTCGCTCACAGGGGGCCGACACTGAAGCTTTCTTT
TRBV30	TRBJ1-2	-	TRBD1	CAWSAGQSYGYTF	TGTGCCTGGAGTGCGGGACAGAGCTATGGCTACACCTTC